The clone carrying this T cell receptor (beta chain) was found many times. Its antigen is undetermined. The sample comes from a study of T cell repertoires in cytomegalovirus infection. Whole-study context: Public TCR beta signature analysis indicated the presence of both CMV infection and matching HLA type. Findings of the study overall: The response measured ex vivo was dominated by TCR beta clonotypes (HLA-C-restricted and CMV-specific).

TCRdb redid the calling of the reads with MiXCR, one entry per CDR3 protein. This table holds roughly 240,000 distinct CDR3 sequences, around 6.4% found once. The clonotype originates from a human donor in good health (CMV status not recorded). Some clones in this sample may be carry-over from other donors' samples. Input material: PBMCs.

This chain's CDR3 is CSARGRQGSGTGELFF. The CDR3 region has the DNA TGCAGTGCTAGGGGTCGTCAGGGGTCGGGAACCGGGGAGCTGTTTTTT. This sequence joins TRBV20-1 and TRBJ2-2, with D tentatively TRBD1 (6 bases). Per germline, CDR1 DFQATT and CDR2 SNEGSKA (reference sequence). Trimming cost V 3 bases and J 5 bases, with 19 bases left between them. CDR3 size: 16 residues.